This TCR beta chain was captured in a study of T cell responses to AZD1222 COVID-19 vaccine. Study-wide results and limits: CD4 TCRs covered the whole spike, strongest at regions 160-218 and 743-854. Repertoire samples came only from after the peak T cell response. Just five or six AZD1222 recipients tested seropositive at baseline.

TCRdb's copy holds only in-frame clones and misses some; the assay was immunoSEQ multiplex PCR. In the table there are 180,000 or so clones, 80% to 95% of which are singletons. For this clone: Its antigen is not identified.

Trimming removed 3 bases at V and 4 bases at J, with 6 bases between. CDR1 is LNHDA and CDR2 is SQIVND in the germline V gene (reference sequence). The CDR3 runs 12 residues. The sequence was obtained from an adult who received the MenACWY meningococcal vaccine as a control. The chain employs TRBV19 and TRBJ1-2; the D is unclear. The input for sequencing was peripheral blood, taken 28 days after the second dose of the MenACWY control vaccine. CDR3 DNA: TGTGCCAGTAGTATGTCAGGCTATGGCTACACCTTC. This codes for CASSMSGYGYTF.